Sequencing of this T cell receptor beta chain was carried out in a study of T-cell reconstitution after alpha-beta-depleted transplantation in children. Points from the study as a whole: Newly produced T cells mostly accounted for T-cell counts and diversity one year post-transplant. After transplant, at about two months, alpha-beta T cells were reportedly derived from several hundred expanded graft clones. Surviving recipient T cells and thymic progenitors produced the high day-60 TCRbeta diversity seen in some patients.

CDR1 MGHRA and CDR2 YSYEKL come from the germline V gene. V gave up 1 base and J gave up 3 bases; unmatched junction bases: 6. The CDR3 contains 15 residues. This clonotype came up a few times. Antigen unknown. The library targeted TCRbeta and was prepared with unique molecular identifiers. TCRdb re-called the PCR reads through MiXCR, storing one row per CDR3 protein. The sample comprises more than 200,000 distinct CDR3 sequences, roughly 23% of which are singletons, and about 2.6% rests with the top ten. The clonotype was recovered from a girl aged 2-10 years with Fanconi anemia, due to receive a stem cell transplant. Sequencing used PBMCs, obtained before TCRalphabeta/CD19-depleted stem cell transplant. The chain couples TRBV4-1 to TRBJ2-7, with 7 bases lining up with TRBD1. Here the CDR3 DNA reads TGCGCCAGCAGCCAAGTTTCGGCAGGGGGCTACGAGCAGTACTTC. It specifies CASSQVSAGGYEQYF.